What follows describes a single TCR beta chain. Its specificity is unknown. The treatment denotes: around 19 received Ad26.COV2.S at low or high dose, single or two shots; roughly 5 received placebo; per-sample allocation not given. Day 63 after the first injection of vaccine or placebo was the sampling time. The table came from immunoSEQ multiplex PCR; TCRdb's copy has only in-frame clones and leaves some out. The profile covers some 640,000 clones, with about 89% appearing a single time and over 1.3% taken by the ten largest. These data originate in a study of Ad26.COV2.S vaccination and SARS-CoV-2 variants. Study context: Recipients of Ad26.COV2.S got it intramuscularly, once or twice 56 days apart.

Findings and caveats of the study: Among vaccine recipients, spike-specific TCR breadth exceeded that of placebo recipients. Reportedly, spike-specific CD8+ and CD4+ T cell responses achieved substantial breadth once vaccination had taken place.

The CDR3 runs 16 residues. Between the trimmed V and J ends, which lost 0 bases and 9 bases, there was a span of 16 bases. Per the germline V gene, CDR1 is SGDLS and CDR2 is YYNGEE. The V call is TRBV9, the J call TRBJ1-6; a possible D gene is TRBD1 (5 bases). The material was peripheral blood, obtained in a trial of Ad26.COV2.S vaccine versus placebo. The sequence was collected from a person between 18 and 59 years old who received the Ad26.COV2.S COVID-19 vaccine or a placebo. The CDR3 reads CASSVVGTGGSSPLHF. The CDR3 bases are TGTGCCAGCAGCGTAGTTGGGACTGGTGGGAGTTCACCCCTCCACTTT. Full variable domain (remainder filled in from reference TRBV9 and TRBJ1-6): DSGVTQTPKHLITATGQRVTLRCSPRSGDLSVYWYQQSLDQGLQFLIQYYNGEERAKGNILERFSAQQFPDLHSELNLSSLELGDSALYFCASSVVGTGGSSPLHFGNGTRLTVT.